The clone carrying this T cell receptor (beta chain) was seen ten or more times. Its antigen is as yet unknown. The ends were cut back, 2 bases at V and 3 bases at J, with 11 bases in the middle. The CDR3 is made up of 15 amino acids. Germline loops: CDR1 SGHTA, CDR2 FQGTGA. Researchers tagged individual cDNA molecules with unique molecular identifiers. TCRdb called the 5' RACE reads again in MiXCR, with one record for every CDR3 protein. The sample records 65,000 to 95,000 distinct CDR3 sequences, approximately 5% being singletons. This sample is part of a study of early T cells in non-severe SARS-CoV-2 infection. Looking at the study overall: Bulk RNA from unsorted whole blood was sequenced; chains were unpaired.

General study results and limits: The matching step, a VDJdb search, favored anti-spike CD8 responses and missed private and CD4 specificities.

Sequences were derived from whole blood, sampled at baseline. The chain joins TRBV7-3 to TRBJ2-1, with D possibly matching TRBD2 (5 bases). This sequence was found in an adult who was a healthcare worker with PCR-confirmed SARS-CoV-2 infection or an uninfected control (not recorded which). The CDR3 nucleotides are TGTGCCAGCAGCTTAGTAGAGGGAGACTACAATGAGCAGTTCTTC. It encodes CASSLVEGDYNEQFF.